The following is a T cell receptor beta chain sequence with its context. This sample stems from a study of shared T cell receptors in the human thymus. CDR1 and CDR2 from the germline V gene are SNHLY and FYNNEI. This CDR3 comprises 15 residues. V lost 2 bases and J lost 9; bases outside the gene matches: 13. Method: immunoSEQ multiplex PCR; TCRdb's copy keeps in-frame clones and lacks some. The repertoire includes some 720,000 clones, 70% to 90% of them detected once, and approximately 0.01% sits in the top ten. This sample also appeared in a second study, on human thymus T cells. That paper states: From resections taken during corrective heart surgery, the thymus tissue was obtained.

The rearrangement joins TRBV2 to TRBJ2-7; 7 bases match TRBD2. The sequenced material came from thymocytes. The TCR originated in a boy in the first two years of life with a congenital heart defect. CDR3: CASSEPGLGVLGQYF. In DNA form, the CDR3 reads TGTGCCAGCAGTGAACCCGGACTAGGCGTTCTTGGGCAGTACTTC.